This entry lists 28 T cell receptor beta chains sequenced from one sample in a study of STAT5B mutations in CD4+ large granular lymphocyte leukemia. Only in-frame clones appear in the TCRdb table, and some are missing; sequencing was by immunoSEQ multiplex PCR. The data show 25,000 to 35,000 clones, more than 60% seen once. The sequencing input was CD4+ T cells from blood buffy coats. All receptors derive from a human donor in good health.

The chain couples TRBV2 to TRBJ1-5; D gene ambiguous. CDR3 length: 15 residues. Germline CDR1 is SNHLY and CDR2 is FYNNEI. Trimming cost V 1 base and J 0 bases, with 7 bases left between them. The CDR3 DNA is TGTGCCAGCAGTGAAGTCGCCGGTAGCAATCAGCCCCAGCATTTT. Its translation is CASSEVAGSNQPQHF.

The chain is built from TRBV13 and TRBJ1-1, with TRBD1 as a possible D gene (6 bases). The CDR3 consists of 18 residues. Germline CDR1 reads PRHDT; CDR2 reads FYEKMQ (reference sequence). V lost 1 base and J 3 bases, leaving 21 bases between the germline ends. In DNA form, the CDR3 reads TGTGCCAGCAGCTTAGTAGGGCCCCGGCAGGGGCGCGACACTGAAGCTTTCTTT. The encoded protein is CASSLVGPRQGRDTEAFF.

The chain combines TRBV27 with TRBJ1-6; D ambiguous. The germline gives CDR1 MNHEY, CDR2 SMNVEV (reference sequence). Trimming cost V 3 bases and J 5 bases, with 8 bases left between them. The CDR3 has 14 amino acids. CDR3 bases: TGTGCCAGCAGTTTGTGGCAGGATAATTCACCCCTCCACTTT. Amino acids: CASSLWQDNSPLHF.

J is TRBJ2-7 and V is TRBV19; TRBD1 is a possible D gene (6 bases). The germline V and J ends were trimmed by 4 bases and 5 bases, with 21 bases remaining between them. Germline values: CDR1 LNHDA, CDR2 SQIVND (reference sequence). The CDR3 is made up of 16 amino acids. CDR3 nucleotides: TGTGCCAGTAGTACCTTCCCCGGGACAAAGAGGGACGAGCAGTACTTC. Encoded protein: CASSTFPGTKRDEQYF.

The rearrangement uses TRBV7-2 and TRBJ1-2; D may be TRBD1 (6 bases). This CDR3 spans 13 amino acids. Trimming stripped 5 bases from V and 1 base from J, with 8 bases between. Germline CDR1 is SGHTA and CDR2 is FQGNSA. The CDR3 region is CASSQDSNYGYTF. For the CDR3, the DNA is TGTGCCAGCAGCCAGGACAGTAACTATGGCTACACCTTC. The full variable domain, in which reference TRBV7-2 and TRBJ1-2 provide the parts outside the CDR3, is GAGVSQSPSNKVTEKGKDVELRCDPISGHTALYWYRQSLGQGLEFLIYFQGNSAPDKSGLPSDRFSAERTGGSVSTLTIQRTQQEDSAVYLCASSQDSNYGYTFGSGTRLTVV.

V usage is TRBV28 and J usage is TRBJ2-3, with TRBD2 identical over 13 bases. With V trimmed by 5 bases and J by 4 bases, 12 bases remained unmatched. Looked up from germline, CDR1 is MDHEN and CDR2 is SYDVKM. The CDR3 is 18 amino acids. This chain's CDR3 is CASSLLRTSGGAPDTQYF. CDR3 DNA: TGTGCCAGCAGTCTACTGCGCACTAGCGGGGGGGCCCCAGATACGCAGTATTTT.

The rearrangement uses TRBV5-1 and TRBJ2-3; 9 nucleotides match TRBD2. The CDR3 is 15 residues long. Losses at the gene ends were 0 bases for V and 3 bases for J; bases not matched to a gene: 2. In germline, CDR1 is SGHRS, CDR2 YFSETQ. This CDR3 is CASSLVTSGTDTQYF. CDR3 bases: TGCGCCAGCAGCTTGGTGACTAGCGGTACAGATACGCAGTATTTT.

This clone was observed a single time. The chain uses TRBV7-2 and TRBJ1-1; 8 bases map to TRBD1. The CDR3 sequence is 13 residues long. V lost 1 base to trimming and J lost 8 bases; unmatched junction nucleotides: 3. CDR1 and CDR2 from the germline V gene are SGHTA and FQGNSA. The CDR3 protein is CASSLDRGLEAFF. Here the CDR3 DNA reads TGTGCCAGCAGCTTAGACAGGGGGTTGGAAGCTTTCTTT.

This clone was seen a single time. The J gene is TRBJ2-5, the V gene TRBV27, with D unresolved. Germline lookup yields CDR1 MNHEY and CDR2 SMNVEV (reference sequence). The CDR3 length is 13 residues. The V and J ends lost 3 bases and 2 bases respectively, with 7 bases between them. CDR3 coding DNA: TGTGCCAGCAGTTTCAGACGTCAAGAGACCCAGTACTTC. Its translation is CASSFRRQETQYF.

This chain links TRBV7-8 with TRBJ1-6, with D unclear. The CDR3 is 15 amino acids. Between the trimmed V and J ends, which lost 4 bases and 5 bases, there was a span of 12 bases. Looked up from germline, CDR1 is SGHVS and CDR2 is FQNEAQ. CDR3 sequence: CASSSHSGNNSPLHF. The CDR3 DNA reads TGTGCCAGCAGCTCCCACAGTGGAAATAATTCACCCCTCCACTTT.

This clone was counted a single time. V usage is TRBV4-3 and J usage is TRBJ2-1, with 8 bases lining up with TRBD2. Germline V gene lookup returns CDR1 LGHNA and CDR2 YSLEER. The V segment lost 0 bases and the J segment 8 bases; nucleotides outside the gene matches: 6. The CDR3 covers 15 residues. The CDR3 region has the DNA TGCGCCAGCAGCCAAGATCCGGGACTAGTGGATGAGCAGTTCTTC. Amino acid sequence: CASSQDPGLVDEQFF.

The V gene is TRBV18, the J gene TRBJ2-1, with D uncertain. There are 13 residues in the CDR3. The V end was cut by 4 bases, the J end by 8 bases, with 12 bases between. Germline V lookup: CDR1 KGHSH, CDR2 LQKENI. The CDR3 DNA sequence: TGTGCCAGCTCACACCCTCAGGAGTATGAGCAGTTCTTC. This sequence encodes CASSHPQEYEQFF.

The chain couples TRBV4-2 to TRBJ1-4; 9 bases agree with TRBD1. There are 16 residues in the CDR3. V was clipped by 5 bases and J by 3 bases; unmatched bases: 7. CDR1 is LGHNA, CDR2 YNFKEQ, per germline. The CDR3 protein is CASSFRDRDPNEKLFF. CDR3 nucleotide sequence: TGTGCCAGCAGCTTCCGGGACAGGGACCCTAATGAAAAACTGTTTTTT.

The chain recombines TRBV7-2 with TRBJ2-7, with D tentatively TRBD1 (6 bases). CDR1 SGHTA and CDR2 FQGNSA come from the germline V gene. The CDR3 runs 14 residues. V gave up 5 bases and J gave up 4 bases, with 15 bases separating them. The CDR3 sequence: CASSPRTAAYEQYF. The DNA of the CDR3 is TGTGCCAGCAGCCCTCGGACAGCAGCATACGAGCAGTACTTC.

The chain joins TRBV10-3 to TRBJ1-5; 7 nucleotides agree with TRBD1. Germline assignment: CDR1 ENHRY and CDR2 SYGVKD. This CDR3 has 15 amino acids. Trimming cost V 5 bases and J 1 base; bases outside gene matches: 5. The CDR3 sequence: CAISRTGASNQPQHF. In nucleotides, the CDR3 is TGTGCCATCAGTCGCACAGGGGCGAGCAATCAGCCCCAGCATTTT.

CDR3: CASSSRALLREKLFF. CDR3 coding DNA: TGTGCCAGCAGCTCTCGGGCCCTACTCCGGGAAAAACTGTTTTTT. The chain has TRBV13 and TRBJ1-4, with D hard to call. This CDR3 contains 15 residues. Germline CDR1 and CDR2: PRHDT and FYEKMQ (reference sequence). V was shortened by 4 bases and J by 8 bases, with 17 bases between the two germline ends.

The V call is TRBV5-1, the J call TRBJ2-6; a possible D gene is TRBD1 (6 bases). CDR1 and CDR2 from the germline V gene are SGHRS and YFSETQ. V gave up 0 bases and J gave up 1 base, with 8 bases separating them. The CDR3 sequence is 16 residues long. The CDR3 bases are TGCGCCAGCAGCTTGGGGACAGCGTCTGGGGCCAACGTCCTGACTTTC. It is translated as CASSLGTASGANVLTF.

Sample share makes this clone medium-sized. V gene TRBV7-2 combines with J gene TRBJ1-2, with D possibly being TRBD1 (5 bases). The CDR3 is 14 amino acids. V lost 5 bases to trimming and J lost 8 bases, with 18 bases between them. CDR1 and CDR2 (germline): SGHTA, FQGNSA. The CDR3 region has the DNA TGTGCCAGCAGCACGCAGGAGGGACTGGGCGGCTACACCTTC. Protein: CASSTQEGLGGYTF.

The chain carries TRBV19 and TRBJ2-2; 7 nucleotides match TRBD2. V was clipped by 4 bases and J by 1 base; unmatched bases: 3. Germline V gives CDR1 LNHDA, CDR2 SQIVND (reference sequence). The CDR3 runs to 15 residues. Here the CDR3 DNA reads TGTGCCAGTAGTACCACGGGGGGGAACACCGGGGAGCTGTTTTTT. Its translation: CASSTTGGNTGELFF.

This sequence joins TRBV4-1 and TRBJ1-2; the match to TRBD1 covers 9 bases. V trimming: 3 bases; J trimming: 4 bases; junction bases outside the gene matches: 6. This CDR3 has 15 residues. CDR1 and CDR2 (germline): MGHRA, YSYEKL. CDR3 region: CASSHATGGGYGYTF. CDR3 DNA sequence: TGCGCCAGCAGCCATGCCACAGGGGGCGGCTATGGCTACACCTTC.

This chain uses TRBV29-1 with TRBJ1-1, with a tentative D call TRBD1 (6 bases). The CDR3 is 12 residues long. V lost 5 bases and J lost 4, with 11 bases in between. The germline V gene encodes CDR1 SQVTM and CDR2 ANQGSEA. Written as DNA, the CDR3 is TGCAGCGTTCTCCGGGGGCTCACTGAAGCTTTCTTT. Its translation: CSVLRGLTEAFF. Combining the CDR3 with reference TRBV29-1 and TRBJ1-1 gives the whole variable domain SAVISQKPSRDICQRGTSLTIQCQVDSQVTMMFWYRQQPGQSLTLIATANQGSEATYESGFVIDKFPISRPNLTFSTLTVSNMSPEDSSIYLCSVLRGLTEAFFGQGTRLTVV.

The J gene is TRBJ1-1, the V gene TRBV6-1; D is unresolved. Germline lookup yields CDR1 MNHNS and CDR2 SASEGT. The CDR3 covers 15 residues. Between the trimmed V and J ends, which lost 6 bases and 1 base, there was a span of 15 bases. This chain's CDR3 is CASRNRPDRNTEAFF. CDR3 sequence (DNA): TGTGCCAGCAGGAACAGACCAGATCGGAACACTGAAGCTTTCTTT.

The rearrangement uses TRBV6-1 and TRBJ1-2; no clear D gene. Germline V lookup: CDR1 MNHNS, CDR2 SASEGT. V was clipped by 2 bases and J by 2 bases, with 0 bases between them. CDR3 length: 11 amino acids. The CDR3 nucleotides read TGTGCCAGCAGTGAAAACTATGGCTACACCTTC. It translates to CASSENYGYTF.

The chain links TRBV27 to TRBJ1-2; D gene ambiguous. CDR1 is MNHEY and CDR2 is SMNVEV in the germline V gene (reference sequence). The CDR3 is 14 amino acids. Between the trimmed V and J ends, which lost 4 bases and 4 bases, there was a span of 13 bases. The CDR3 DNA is TGTGCCAGCAGTTACGGTGCGGGGTCCTATGGCTACACCTTC. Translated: CASSYGAGSYGYTF.

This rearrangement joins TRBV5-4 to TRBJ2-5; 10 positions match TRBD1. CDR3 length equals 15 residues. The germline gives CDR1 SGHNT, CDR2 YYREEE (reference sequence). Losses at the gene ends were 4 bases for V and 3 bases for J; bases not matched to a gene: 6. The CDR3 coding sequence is TGTGCCAGCAGCCCCGACAGGGGGCGCAAAGAGACCCAGTACTTC. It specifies CASSPDRGRKETQYF.

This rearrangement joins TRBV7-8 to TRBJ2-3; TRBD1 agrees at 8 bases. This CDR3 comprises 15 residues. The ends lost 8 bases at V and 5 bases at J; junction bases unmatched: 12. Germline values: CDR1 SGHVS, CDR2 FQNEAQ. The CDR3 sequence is CASGQGQGALDTQYF. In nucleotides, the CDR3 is TGTGCCAGCGGGCAGGGGCAGGGGGCACTAGATACGCAGTATTTT.

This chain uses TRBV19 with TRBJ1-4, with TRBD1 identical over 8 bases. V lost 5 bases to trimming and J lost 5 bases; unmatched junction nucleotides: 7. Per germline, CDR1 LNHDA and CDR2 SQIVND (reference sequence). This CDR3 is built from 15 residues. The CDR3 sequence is CASSGQGFRNEKLFF. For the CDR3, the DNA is TGTGCCAGTAGTGGACAGGGTTTCAGAAATGAAAAACTGTTTTTT.

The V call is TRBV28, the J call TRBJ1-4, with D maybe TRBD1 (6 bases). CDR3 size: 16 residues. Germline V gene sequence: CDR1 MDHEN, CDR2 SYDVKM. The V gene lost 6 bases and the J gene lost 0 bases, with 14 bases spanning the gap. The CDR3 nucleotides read TGTGCCAGCAGCTCCCCCCGGGGGCCAACTAATGAAAAACTGTTTTTT. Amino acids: CASSSPRGPTNEKLFF.